What follows are 18 T cell receptor beta chains derived from one specimen sequenced in a study of blood T cell repertoires in COVID-19. Assay used: immunoSEQ multiplex PCR; TCRdb lists only in-frame clones, some missing. This sample has 100,000 to 120,000 clones, with roughly 81% found just once. Sequencing was performed on peripheral blood. The receptors originated from a man between 35 and 55 years old with acute or convalescent COVID-19.

V and J are TRBV11-2 and TRBJ2-1; a possible D gene is TRBD1 (6 bases). Per germline, CDR1 SGHAT and CDR2 FQNNGV. CDR3 length: 16 amino acids. The V and J ends lost 1 base and 5 bases respectively, with 15 bases between them. The CDR3 here is CASSLAEGEYHNEQFF. In DNA, the CDR3 is TGTGCCAGCAGCTTAGCTGAGGGGGAGTATCACAATGAGCAGTTCTTC.

For the CDR3, the DNA is TGTGCCATCAGTGGGACAGGCGCCCCGCCCCAGCATTTT. Translation: CAISGTGAPPQHF. V gene TRBV10-3 combines with J gene TRBJ1-5, with TRBD1 matching 7 bases. With 4 bases clipped from V and 9 bases from J, the junction kept 6 bases outside the gene matches. This CDR3 has 13 amino acids. Germline V CDR1 and CDR2: ENHRY, SYGVKD.

V gene TRBV6-5 combines with J gene TRBJ2-5; TRBD2 might be the D (7 bases). The CDR3 runs to 15 residues. The V end lost 5 bases, the J end lost 5 bases, and 18 bases lay between the germline ends. The germline V gene has CDR1 MNHEY and CDR2 SVGAGI. As DNA, the CDR3 is TGTGCCAGCAGTCCCACACAGGGAGGGTCGGAGACCCAGTACTTC. Translation gives CASSPTQGGSETQYF.

The chain joins TRBV2 to TRBJ1-5; D is ambiguous. Germline CDR1 reads SNHLY; CDR2 reads FYNNEI. This CDR3 comprises 14 residues. V dropped 4 bases and J dropped 4 bases, with 11 bases sitting between them. The CDR3 DNA reads as TGTGCCAGCAGTGTCGATTTTAGTAATCAGCCCCAGCATTTT. Translation: CASSVDFSNQPQHF. Full variable domain (missing parts from reference TRBV2 and TRBJ1-5): EPEVTQTPSHQVTQMGQEVILRCVPISNHLYFYWYRQILGQKVEFLVSFYNNEISEKSEIFDDQFSVERPDGSNFTLKIRSTKLEDSAMYFCASSVDFSNQPQHFGDGTRLSIL.

Comments on this clone: The same CDR3 arises from other DNA sequences in this sample as well. The CDR3 coding sequence is TGTGCCAGCTCACCTAATAGCAATCAGCCCCAGCATTTT. Protein: CASSPNSNQPQHF. The chain recombines TRBV18 with TRBJ1-5, with D uncertain. Trimming cost V 3 bases and J 0 bases, with 3 bases left between them. The CDR3 loop spans 13 amino acids. CDR1 is KGHSH, CDR2 LQKENI, per germline.

V usage is TRBV2 and J usage is TRBJ2-5, with D tentatively TRBD1 (6 bases). Germline-derived CDR1 and CDR2 are SNHLY and FYNNEI. V was cut by 3 bases and J by 0 bases, with 8 bases left in between. CDR3 length: 14 amino acids. The CDR3 spells CASSEDSNQETQYF. The CDR3 DNA sequence: TGTGCCAGCAGTGAGGACAGTAACCAAGAGACCCAGTACTTC.

The V gene is TRBV5-1, the J gene TRBJ1-2; D is unresolved. Trimming shortened V by 2 bases and J by 4 bases, and 9 bases separated the two germline ends. In germline, CDR1 is SGHRS, CDR2 YFSETQ. This CDR3 is 13 amino acids long. DNA of the CDR3: TGCGCCAGCAGCTTTAACAGCCTCTATGGCTACACCTTC. Protein product: CASSFNSLYGYTF.

V usage is TRBV24-1 and J usage is TRBJ2-6; 7 nucleotides line up with TRBD2. The germline gives CDR1 KGHDR, CDR2 SFDVKD. There are 17 residues in the CDR3. J was trimmed by 5 bases and V by 5 bases; bases with no gene match: 11. The CDR3 region is CATSGDPEGGRANVLTF. CDR3 nucleotide sequence: TGTGCCACCAGTGGAGACCCGGAGGGAGGGAGGGCCAACGTCCTGACTTTC.

The CDR3 DNA reads as TGTGCCAGCAGCCCTAAAGGGGGGGTCACAGATACGCAGTATTTT. This translates into CASSPKGGVTDTQYF. The chain has TRBV7-7 and TRBJ2-3; possibly TRBD2 for D (7 bases). CDR3 length: 15 amino acids. CDR1 is SSHAT, CDR2 FNYEAQ, per germline (reference sequence). Trimming took 5 bases from V and 2 from J, leaving 14 bases between them. The full variable domain, with the rest looked up from reference TRBV7-7 and TRBJ2-3, is GAGVSQSPRYKVTKRGQDVTLRCDPISSHATLYWYQQALGQGPEFLTYFNYEAQPDKSGLPSDRFSAERPEGSISTLTIQRTEQRDSAMYRCASSPKGGVTDTQYFGPGTRLTVL.

The chain is built from TRBV7-9 and TRBJ1-2, with 9 bases identical to TRBD1. The CDR3 has 16 residues. Germline loops: CDR1 SEHNR, CDR2 FQNEAQ (reference sequence). With V trimmed by 4 bases and J by 4 bases, 10 bases remained unmatched. The DNA of the CDR3 is TGTGCCAGCAGCTATGGGACAGGGATCGGGGCCTATGGCTACACCTTC. This encodes CASSYGTGIGAYGYTF. The complete variable domain, with remaining parts taken from reference TRBV7-9 and TRBJ1-2, reads DTGVSQNPRHKITKRGQNVTFRCDPISEHNRLYWYRQTLGQGPEFLTYFQNEAQLEKSRLLSDRFSAERPKGSFSTLEIQRTEQGDSAMYLCASSYGTGIGAYGYTFGSGTRLTVV.

The table lists this clone with a few counts. J is TRBJ1-1 and V is TRBV4-3, with 7 bases lining up with TRBD1. The germline V gene encodes CDR1 LGHNA and CDR2 YSLEER. Losses at the gene ends were 3 bases for V and 1 base for J; bases not matched to a gene: 5. This CDR3 is built from 15 residues. DNA of the CDR3: TGCGCCAGCAGCCAGGGCGGGACAGCGAACACTGAAGCTTTCTTT. Its translation is CASSQGGTANTEAFF.

The V gene is TRBV7-9, the J gene TRBJ2-2; D is unresolved. The V end was cut by 3 bases, the J end by 6 bases, with 11 bases between. This CDR3 spans 14 amino acids. The V gene's germline CDR1 is SEHNR and CDR2 FQNEAQ (reference sequence). CDR3 bases: TGTGCCAGCAGCTTCGTCCGCGTGGCCGGGGAGCTGTTTTTT. This encodes CASSFVRVAGELFF.

The rearrangement uses TRBV7-9 and TRBJ1-1, with unresolved D. Trimming shortened V by 1 base and J by 1 base, and 10 bases separated the two germline ends. The CDR3 is 15 residues long. Germline V gene data show CDR1 as SEHNR and CDR2 as FQNEAQ (reference sequence). Written as DNA, the CDR3 is TGTGCCAGCAGCTTAGGTCGGGGAGGGAACACTGAAGCTTTCTTT. This gives the protein CASSLGRGGNTEAFF. The whole variable domain, remainder taken from reference TRBV7-9 and TRBJ1-1, is DTGVSQNPRHKITKRGQNVTFRCDPISEHNRLYWYRQTLGQGPEFLTYFQNEAQLEKSRLLSDRFSAERPKGSFSTLEIQRTEQGDSAMYLCASSLGRGGNTEAFFGQGTRLTVV.

The CDR3, as DNA: TGTGCCAGCTCAGCGGACAGGAGTAATGAAAAACTGTTTTTT. It translates to CASSADRSNEKLFF. V usage is TRBV18 and J usage is TRBJ1-4; 7 bases line up with TRBD1. V lost 5 bases to trimming and J lost 4 bases; unmatched junction nucleotides: 4. This CDR3 is 14 amino acids long. Germline-derived CDR1 and CDR2 are KGHSH and LQKENI.

The gene calls are TRBV4-1 and TRBJ1-2, with D perhaps matching TRBD1 (6 bases). The CDR3 spans 16 residues. The V and J ends lost 6 bases and 3 bases respectively, with 20 bases between them. CDR1 and CDR2 from the germline V gene are MGHRA and YSYEKL. The CDR3 loop is CASSALAGRGHYGYTF. CDR3 DNA sequence: TGCGCCAGCAGTGCCTTGGCAGGCAGGGGACACTATGGCTACACCTTC.

This chain links TRBV7-9 with TRBJ1-5; no clear D gene. Germline V CDR1 and CDR2: SEHNR, FQNEAQ (reference sequence). V was cut by 6 bases and J by 2 bases, with 17 bases left in between. The CDR3 length is 16 residues. Here the CDR3 DNA reads TGTGCCAGCAGTTATCGCGCGGGGATGGGCAATCAGCCCCAGCATTTT. Translated: CASSYRAGMGNQPQHF. Supplemented by reference TRBV7-9 and TRBJ1-5, the full variable domain reads DTGVSQNPRHKITKRGQNVTFRCDPISEHNRLYWYRQTLGQGPEFLTYFQNEAQLEKSRLLSDRFSAERPKGSFSTLEIQRTEQGDSAMYLCASSYRAGMGNQPQHFGDGTRLSIL.

The chain uses TRBV5-6 and TRBJ2-1; D is undetermined. The CDR3 spans 12 residues. CDR1 is SGHDT and CDR2 is YYEEEE in the germline V gene. Trimming shortened V by 1 base and J by 6 bases, and 5 bases separated the two germline ends. CDR3 coding DNA: TGTGCCAGCAGCTTGTGGCTCAATGAGCAGTTCTTC. This sequence encodes CASSLWLNEQFF.

V is TRBV5-1 and J is TRBJ1-3, with D unresolved. The germline V and J ends were trimmed by 0 bases and 0 bases, with 4 bases remaining between them. This CDR3 has 14 residues. Per germline, CDR1 SGHRS and CDR2 YFSETQ. This CDR3 reads CASSLDISGNTIYF. In nucleotides, the CDR3 is TGCGCCAGCAGCTTGGACATCTCTGGAAACACCATATATTTT.